The 13 T cell receptor beta chains reported below all come from one sample, sequenced in a study of T cell responses to AZD1222 COVID-19 vaccine. The data were produced by immunoSEQ multiplex PCR, yet TCRdb's version contains in-frame clones alone and is incomplete. Here the sample spans about 130,000 clones, over 70% being singletons. The source material was peripheral blood, sampled on day 0 of AZD1222 vaccination. These receptors originate from an adult in good health.

The chain is built from TRBV23-1 and TRBJ1-2, with TRBD1 matching 7 bases. TRBV23-1 is known as an ORF, though its function is uncertain. The CDR3 totals 13 residues. The V and J ends lost 4 bases and 7 bases, in that order; junction bases with no gene match: 6. The CDR3, as DNA: TGCGCCAGCAGTCCTACGACAGGGTTTGGCTACACCTTC. Its translation is CASSPTTGFGYTF.

The chain links TRBV3-1 (or the pseudogene TRBV3-2) to TRBJ2-5, with 11 bases identical to TRBD2. This CDR3 is built from 15 residues. The germline V gene has CDR1 LGHDT and CDR2 YNNKEL (reference sequence). V dropped 5 bases and J dropped 3; count of bases not matched to a gene: 5. The CDR3 DNA reads as TGTGCCAGCAGCTACCCGGGACTAGCGGAAGAGACCCAGTACTTC. It translates to CASSYPGLAEETQYF.

This clone showed up just once. V is TRBV5-6 and J is TRBJ1-2, with 7 bases aligning to TRBD1. Germline lookup yields CDR1 SGHDT and CDR2 YYEEEE. CDR3 length equals 13 residues. The junction had 2 bases not matched to a gene; V was cut back by 4 bases and J by 2 bases. The CDR3 sequence is CASSPDRNYGYTF. CDR3 DNA: TGTGCCAGCAGCCCGGACAGGAACTATGGCTACACCTTC.

The chain employs TRBV5-1 and TRBJ2-3; 9 positions match TRBD2. The V gene's germline CDR1 is SGHRS and CDR2 YFSETQ. J lost 0 bases, V lost 6 bases, and 5 bases had no gene match. CDR3 length equals 15 residues. The CDR3 is CASTRLAVSTDTQYF. The CDR3 DNA reads as TGCGCCAGCACAAGACTAGCGGTTAGCACAGATACGCAGTATTTT. The full variable domain, completed using reference TRBV5-1 and TRBJ2-3, is KAGVTQTPRYLIKTRGQQVTLSCSPISGHRSVSWYQQTPGQGLQFLFEYFSETQRNKGNFPGRFSGRQFSNSRSEMNVSTLELGDSALYLCASTRLAVSTDTQYFGPGTRLTVL.

V gene TRBV30 combines with J gene TRBJ1-4, with TRBD1 identical over 11 bases. The germline V gene encodes CDR1 GTSNPN and CDR2 SVGIG (reference sequence). V shed 3 bases, J shed 8 bases, and the junction held 11 bases outside the gene matches. This CDR3 contains 16 residues. In nucleotides, the CDR3 is TGTGCCTGGAGCGGAGGACAGGGGGCCGGAGGCGAAAAACTGTTTTTT. This encodes CAWSGGQGAGGEKLFF.

The CDR3 sequence: CASRQEANYGYTF. CDR3 bases: TGCGCCAGCAGACAGGAAGCTAACTATGGCTACACCTTC. The chain employs TRBV5-1 and TRBJ1-2, with a possible D match to TRBD1 (5 bases). This CDR3 is built from 13 residues. Germline V gives CDR1 SGHRS, CDR2 YFSETQ. V was shortened by 5 bases and J by 0 bases, with 8 bases between the two germline ends.

The chain couples TRBV2 to TRBJ2-4, with D maybe TRBD2 (5 bases). Trimming cost V 7 bases and J 0 bases, with 10 bases left between them. Per germline, CDR1 SNHLY and CDR2 FYNNEI. This CDR3 region has 14 residues. The CDR3 region has the DNA TGTGCCAGCACAACCGGACTAGCCAAAAACATTCAGTACTTC. This gives the protein CASTTGLAKNIQYF.

V is TRBV19 and J is TRBJ1-2; weak D call: TRBD1 (5 bases). This CDR3 contains 14 residues. V was cut by 3 bases and J by 8 bases, with 16 bases left in between. Germline loops: CDR1 LNHDA, CDR2 SQIVND (reference sequence). DNA for the CDR3: TGTGCCAGTAGTATGATGGTCGGGGCATCGGGCTACACCTTC. Its protein product is CASSMMVGASGYTF.

The chain carries TRBV12-3 or TRBV12-4 and TRBJ2-1; 7 bases match TRBD2. This CDR3 has 13 residues. V dropped 8 bases and J dropped 4; count of bases not matched to a gene: 5. Here the CDR3 reads CASSYGGYNEQFF. CDR3 nucleotide sequence: TGTGCCAGCTCCTACGGGGGGTACAATGAGCAGTTCTTC.

The chain uses TRBV18 and TRBJ1-1; 7 bases map to TRBD1. The CDR3 is made up of 13 amino acids. Germline V gene lookup returns CDR1 KGHSH and CDR2 LQKENI. V gave up 4 bases and J gave up 1 base; unmatched junction bases: 0. Here the CDR3 DNA reads TGTGCCAGCTCACAGGGGGCGAACACTGAAGCTTTCTTT. It encodes CASSQGANTEAFF.

This chain connects TRBV4-2 to TRBJ2-7; 10 bases match TRBD2. The CDR3 is 16 residues long. V gave up 5 bases and J gave up 3 bases; unmatched junction bases: 10. Germline assignment: CDR1 LGHNA and CDR2 YNFKEQ. CDR3 in amino acids: CASSVRGGTSVYEQYF. The DNA for the CDR3 is TGTGCCAGCAGCGTCAGAGGTGGGACTAGCGTCTACGAGCAGTACTTC.

The chain recombines TRBV27 with TRBJ2-1; D gene unclear. The length of the CDR3 is 14 residues. Germline V lookup: CDR1 MNHEY, CDR2 SMNVEV (reference sequence). V lost 3 bases and J 1 base, leaving 7 bases between the germline ends. The CDR3 DNA sequence: TGTGCCAGCAGTTTTTACCAGTCCTACAATGAGCAGTTCTTC. Amino acid sequence: CASSFYQSYNEQFF.

The rearrangement uses TRBV7-3 and TRBJ2-3, with D possibly being TRBD1 or TRBD2 (5 bases each). In germline, CDR1 is SGHTA, CDR2 FQGTGA. The CDR3 contains 13 residues. Deletions cut 4 bases from V and 0 bases from J, with 5 bases between. CDR3 sequence: CASSWDSTDTQYF. The DNA for the CDR3 is TGTGCCAGCAGCTGGGACAGCACAGATACGCAGTATTTT. Complete variable domain (other parts from reference TRBV7-3 and TRBJ2-3): GAGVSQTPSNKVTEKGKYVELRCDPISGHTALYWYRQSLGQGPEFLIYFQGTGAADDSGLPNDRFFAVRPEGSVSTLKIQRTERGDSAVYLCASSWDSTDTQYFGPGTRLTVL.